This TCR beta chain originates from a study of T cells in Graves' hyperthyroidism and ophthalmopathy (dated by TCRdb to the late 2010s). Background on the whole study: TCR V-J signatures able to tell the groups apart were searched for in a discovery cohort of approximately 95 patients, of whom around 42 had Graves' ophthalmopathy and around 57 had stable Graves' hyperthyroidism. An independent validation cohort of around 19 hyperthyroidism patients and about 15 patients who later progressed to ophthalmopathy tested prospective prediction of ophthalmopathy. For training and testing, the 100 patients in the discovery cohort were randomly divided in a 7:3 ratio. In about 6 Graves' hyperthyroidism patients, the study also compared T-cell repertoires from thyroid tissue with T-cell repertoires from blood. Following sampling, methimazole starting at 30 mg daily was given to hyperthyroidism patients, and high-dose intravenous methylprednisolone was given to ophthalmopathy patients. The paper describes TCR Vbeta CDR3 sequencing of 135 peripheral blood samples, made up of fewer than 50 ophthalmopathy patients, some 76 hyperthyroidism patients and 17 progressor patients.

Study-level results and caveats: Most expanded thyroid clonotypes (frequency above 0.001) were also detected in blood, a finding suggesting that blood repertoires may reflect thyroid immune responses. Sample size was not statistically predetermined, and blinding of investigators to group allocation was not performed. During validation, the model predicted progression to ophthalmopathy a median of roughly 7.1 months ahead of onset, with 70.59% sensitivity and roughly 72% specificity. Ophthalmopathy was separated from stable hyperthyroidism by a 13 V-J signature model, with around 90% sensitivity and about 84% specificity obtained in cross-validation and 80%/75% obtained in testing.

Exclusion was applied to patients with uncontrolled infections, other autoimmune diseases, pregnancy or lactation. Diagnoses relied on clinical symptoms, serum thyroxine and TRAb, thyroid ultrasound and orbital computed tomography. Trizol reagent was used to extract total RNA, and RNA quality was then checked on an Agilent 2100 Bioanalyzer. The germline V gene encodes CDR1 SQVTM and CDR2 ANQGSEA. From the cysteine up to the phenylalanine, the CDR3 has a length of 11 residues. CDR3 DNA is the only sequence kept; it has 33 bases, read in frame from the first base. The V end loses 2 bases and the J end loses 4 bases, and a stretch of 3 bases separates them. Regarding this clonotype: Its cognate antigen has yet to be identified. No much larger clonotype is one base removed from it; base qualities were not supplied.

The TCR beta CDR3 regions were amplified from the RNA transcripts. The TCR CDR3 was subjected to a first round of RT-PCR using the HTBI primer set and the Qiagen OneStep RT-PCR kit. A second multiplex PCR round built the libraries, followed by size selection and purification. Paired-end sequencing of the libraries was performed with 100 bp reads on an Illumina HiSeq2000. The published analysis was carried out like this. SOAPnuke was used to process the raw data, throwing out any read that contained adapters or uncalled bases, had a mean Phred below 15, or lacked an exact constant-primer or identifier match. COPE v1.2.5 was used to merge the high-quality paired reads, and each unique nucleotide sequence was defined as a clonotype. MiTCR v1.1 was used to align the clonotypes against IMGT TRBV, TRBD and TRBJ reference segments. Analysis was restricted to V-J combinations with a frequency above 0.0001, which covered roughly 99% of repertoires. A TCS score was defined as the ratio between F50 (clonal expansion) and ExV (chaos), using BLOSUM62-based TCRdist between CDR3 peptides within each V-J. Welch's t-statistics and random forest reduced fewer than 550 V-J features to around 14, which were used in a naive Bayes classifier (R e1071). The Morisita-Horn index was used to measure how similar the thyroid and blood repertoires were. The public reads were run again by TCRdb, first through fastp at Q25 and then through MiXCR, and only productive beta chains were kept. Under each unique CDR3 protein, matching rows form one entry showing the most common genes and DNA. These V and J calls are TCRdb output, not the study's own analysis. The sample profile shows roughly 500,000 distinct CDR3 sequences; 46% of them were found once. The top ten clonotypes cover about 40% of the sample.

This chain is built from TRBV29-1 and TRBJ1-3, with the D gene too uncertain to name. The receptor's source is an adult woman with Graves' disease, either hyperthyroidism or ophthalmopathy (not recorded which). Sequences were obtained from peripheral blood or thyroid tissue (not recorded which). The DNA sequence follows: TGCAGCGTTGAAAAGGGAAACACCATATATTTT. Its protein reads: CSVEKGNTIYF.